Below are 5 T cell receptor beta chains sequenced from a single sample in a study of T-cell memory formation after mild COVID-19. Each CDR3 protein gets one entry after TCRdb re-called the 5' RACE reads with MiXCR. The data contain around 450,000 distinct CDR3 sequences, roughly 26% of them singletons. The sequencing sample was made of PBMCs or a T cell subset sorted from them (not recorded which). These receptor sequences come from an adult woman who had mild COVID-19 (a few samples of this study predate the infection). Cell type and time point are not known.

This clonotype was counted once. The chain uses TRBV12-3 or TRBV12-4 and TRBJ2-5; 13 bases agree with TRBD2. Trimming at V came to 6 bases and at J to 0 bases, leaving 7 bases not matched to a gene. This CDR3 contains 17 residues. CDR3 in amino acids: CASRPGLAGVYQETQYF. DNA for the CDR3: TGTGCCAGCAGACCCGGACTAGCGGGGGTTTACCAAGAGACCCAGTACTTC.

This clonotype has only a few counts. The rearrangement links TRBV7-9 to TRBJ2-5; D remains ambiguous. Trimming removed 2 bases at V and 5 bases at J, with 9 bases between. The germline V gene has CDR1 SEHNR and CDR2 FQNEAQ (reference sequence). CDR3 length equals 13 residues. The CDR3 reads CASSLSVGETQYF. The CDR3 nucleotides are TGTGCCAGCAGCTTATCAGTCGGGGAGACCCAGTACTTC.

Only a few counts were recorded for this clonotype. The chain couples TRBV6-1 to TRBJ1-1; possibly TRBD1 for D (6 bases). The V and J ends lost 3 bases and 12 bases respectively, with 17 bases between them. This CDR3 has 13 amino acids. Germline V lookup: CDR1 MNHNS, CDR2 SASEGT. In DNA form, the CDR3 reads TGTGCCAGCAGTGACTACTTGGACAGTTCCCCTTTCTTT. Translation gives CASSDYLDSSPFF.

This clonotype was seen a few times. CDR3 loop: CASSFQFPDTQYF. DNA of the CDR3: TGTGCCAGCAGCTTCCAGTTCCCAGATACGCAGTATTTT. This sequence joins TRBV7-3 and TRBJ2-3; D not resolved. CDR3 length: 13 residues. Germline V gene sequence: CDR1 SGHTA, CDR2 FQGTGA. V shed 3 bases and J shed 4 bases, with 8 bases lying between them.

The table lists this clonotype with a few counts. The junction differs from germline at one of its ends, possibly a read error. The CDR3 nucleotides are TGCAGCGTTGAAGAAGGGTCCGTGGCCCTCTTC. Its protein is CSVEEGSVALF. This chain links TRBV29-1 with TRBJ1-2, with D hard to call. The length of the CDR3 is 11 residues. CDR1 and CDR2 (germline): SQVTM, ANQGSEA.